The rows below give T cell receptor beta chains drawn from one sample of a study of blood T cells in healthy people across ages. TCRdb processed the 5' RACE reads anew with MiXCR; each CDR3 protein has one entry. The data hold some 1.4 million distinct CDR3 sequences, with 42% observed a single time. Sequencing input: blood. These receptors were taken from a young woman in good health. The CDR3 runs from the conserved cysteine through the conserved F or W. A D gene is named only where the DNA matches it firmly. Clone sizes are given selectively: once, few, many, or a class where the clone is expanded.

v_call	j_call	d_call	clone_size	cdr3_aa	cdr3_nt
TRBV20-1	TRBJ2-1	TRBD2	-	CSARSGSNYNEQFF	TGCAGTGCTAGAAGCGGGAGCAACTACAATGAGCAGTTCTTC
TRBV6-5	TRBJ2-1	TRBD2	-	CASSHTSGGAVEQFF	TGTGCCAGCAGTCACACTAGCGGGGGGGCCGTTGAGCAGTTCTTC
TRBV20-1	TRBJ2-1	TRBD2	-	CSASASGRTDYNEQFF	TGCAGTGCTAGTGCTAGCGGGAGGACCGACTACAATGAGCAGTTCTTC
TRBV29-1	TRBJ2-3	TRBD2	-	CSSAGGGTGDTQYF	TGCAGCTCGGCGGGGGGCGGGACCGGGGATACGCAGTATTTT
TRBV29-1	TRBJ1-2	TRBD1	-	CSVVAGQGFDGYTF	TGCAGCGTTGTGGCGGGACAGGGTTTCGATGGCTACACCTTC
TRBV5-1	TRBJ2-7	TRBD2	-	CASSLGGTSGSAYEQYF	TGCGCCAGCAGCTTGGGCGGGACTAGCGGGTCGGCCTACGAGCAGTACTTC
TRBV14	TRBJ2-5	TRBD1	few	CASSARQGLETQYF	TGTGCCAGCAGCGCCCGACAGGGTCTGGAGACCCAGTACTTC
TRBV4-2	TRBJ1-2	-	-	CASSREPTYGYTF	TGTGCCAGCAGCCGAGAGCCTACTTATGGCTACACCTTC
TRBV2	TRBJ1-2	-	-	CASSEGLSLYGYTF	TGTGCCAGCAGTGAGGGACTCTCGCTCTATGGCTACACCTTC
TRBV15	TRBJ1-2	-	once	CATSRRGPDYGYTF	TGTGCCACCAGTCGCAGGGGCCCAGACTATGGCTACACCTTC
TRBV2	TRBJ2-1	-	-	CASSGTDRKGEQFF	TGTGCCAGCAGTGGGACGGATCGGAAAGGGGAGCAGTTCTTC
TRBV20-1	TRBJ2-3	-	once	CSARADLRGVTDTQYF	TGCAGTGCTAGAGCCGATTTGCGAGGAGTCACAGATACGCAGTATTTT
TRBV6-5	TRBJ1-4	-	-	CASSYSSAGNEKLFF	TGTGCCAGCAGTTACTCGTCAGCGGGCAATGAAAAACTGTTTTTT
TRBV7-3	TRBJ2-1	TRBD2	-	CASSLTPGGGYNEQFF	TGTGCCAGCAGCTTAACGCCGGGGGGGGGTTACAATGAGCAGTTCTTC
TRBV12-3/TRBV12-4	TRBJ2-2	TRBD2	-	CASSLALRGLAANTGELFF	TGTGCCAGCAGTTTAGCGCTCAGGGGACTAGCGGCTAACACCGGGGAGCTGTTTTTT
TRBV12-3/TRBV12-4	TRBJ2-5	TRBD1	few	CASSSDRAEQETQYF	TGTGCCAGCAGTTCGGACAGGGCAGAACAAGAGACCCAGTACTTC